This TCR beta chain was identified during a study of blood T cell repertoires in COVID-19. Sequenced by immunoSEQ multiplex PCR; TCRdb stores in-frame clones only, minus some. The sample yields tens of thousands of clones, approximately 91% seen once. CDR1 and CDR2 from the germline V gene are LGHDT and YNNKEL (reference sequence). The CDR3 extends over 14 amino acids. Trimming took off 0 bases at V and 0 bases at J, with 6 bases between the two ends. The J gene is TRBJ2-7, the V gene TRBV3-1 (or the pseudogene TRBV3-2); D is ambiguous. This clonotype originated in a woman of 80 years or more with active or convalescent COVID-19. Sequencing used peripheral blood. The CDR3, as DNA: TGTGCCAGCAGCCAAGACCCCAGCTCCTACGAGCAGTACTTC. Translated, it gives CASSQDPSSYEQYF.